This is a list of T cell receptor beta chains from one sample in a study of blood T cells in healthy people across ages. TCRdb fed the 5' RACE reads into MiXCR, producing one record per CDR3 protein. The sample consists of about 680,000 distinct CDR3 sequences, roughly 49% of them appearing once. Sequenced sample: blood. The receptor source for this set is a woman between 55 and 75 years old in good health. Each CDR3 is given with its conserved first and last residue. Each record gives: D gene, J gene, V gene, clone size, CDR3 protein, CDR3 DNA. A D gene is named only where the DNA matches it firmly. Rows may omit the clone size; those that give it use once, few, many or a size class.

d_gene: -
j_gene: TRBJ2-1
v_gene: TRBV3-1
abundance: few
CDR3aa: CASSHLDPNEQFF
CDR3nt: TGTGCCAGCAGCCATCTAGATCCCAATGAGCAGTTCTTC

d_gene: TRBD2
j_gene: TRBJ2-1
v_gene: TRBV5-5
abundance: -
CDR3aa: CASSSLPGLENEQFF
CDR3nt: TGTGCCAGCAGCTCGTTACCGGGACTAGAAAATGAGCAGTTCTTC

d_gene: -
j_gene: TRBJ1-1
v_gene: TRBV7-2
abundance: many
CDR3aa: CASSLTDMNTEAFF
CDR3nt: TGTGCCAGCAGCTTAACAGACATGAACACTGAAGCTTTCTTT

d_gene: -
j_gene: TRBJ2-7
v_gene: TRBV7-3
abundance: -
CDR3aa: CASSLAGSGEQYF
CDR3nt: TGTGCCAGCAGCTTGGCTGGGTCCGGCGAGCAGTACTTC

d_gene: -
j_gene: TRBJ1-4
v_gene: TRBV20-1
abundance: -
CDR3aa: CSATGNEKLFF
CDR3nt: TGCAGTGCTACCGGGAATGAAAAACTGTTTTTT

d_gene: TRBD1
j_gene: TRBJ2-4
v_gene: TRBV6-2/TRBV6-3
abundance: -
CDR3aa: CASGYRGPPANIQYF
CDR3nt: TGTGCCAGCGGCTACAGGGGGCCCCCCGCAAACATTCAGTACTTC

d_gene: -
j_gene: TRBJ1-2
v_gene: TRBV14
abundance: -
CDR3aa: CASSQDPHQAGWDYGYTF
CDR3nt: TGTGCCAGCAGCCAAGATCCACACCAGGCCGGTTGGGACTATGGCTACACCTTC

d_gene: TRBD1
j_gene: TRBJ2-3
v_gene: TRBV2
abundance: -
CDR3aa: CASSRQGVKADTQYF
CDR3nt: TGTGCCAGCAGTAGGCAGGGGGTCAAAGCAGATACGCAGTATTTT

d_gene: -
j_gene: TRBJ1-2
v_gene: TRBV7-2
abundance: few
CDR3aa: CASSLAPGEHGYTF
CDR3nt: TGTGCCAGCAGCCTAGCCCCAGGGGAGCATGGCTACACCTTC

d_gene: -
j_gene: TRBJ1-3
v_gene: TRBV11-2
abundance: -
CDR3aa: CASSFTDPTGLGNTIYF
CDR3nt: TGTGCCAGCAGCTTTACTGACCCCACAGGCTTGGGAAACACCATATATTTT

d_gene: -
j_gene: TRBJ1-1
v_gene: TRBV19
abundance: -
CDR3aa: CASSEVGRTNTEAFF
CDR3nt: TGTGCCAGTAGTGAAGTGGGCCGGACGAACACTGAAGCTTTCTTT

d_gene: -
j_gene: TRBJ2-1
v_gene: TRBV6-2/TRBV6-3
abundance: -
CDR3aa: CASKGGAYNEQFF
CDR3nt: TGTGCCAGCAAAGGGGGGGCCTACAATGAGCAGTTCTTC

d_gene: TRBD1
j_gene: TRBJ2-7
v_gene: TRBV27
abundance: -
CDR3aa: CASNAQDRDEQYF
CDR3nt: TGTGCCAGCAACGCTCAAGACAGGGACGAGCAGTACTTC

d_gene: TRBD1
j_gene: TRBJ2-7
v_gene: TRBV27
abundance: few
CDR3aa: CASSPRGRIEKQYF
CDR3nt: TGTGCCAGCAGCCCCAGGGGGCGGATTGAGAAGCAGTACTTC

d_gene: TRBD2
j_gene: TRBJ2-3
v_gene: TRBV28
abundance: -
CDR3aa: CASSTDNAGEGDTQYF
CDR3nt: TGTGCCAGCAGTACAGATAATGCTGGGGAGGGGGATACGCAGTATTTT

d_gene: -
j_gene: TRBJ2-5
v_gene: TRBV9
abundance: -
CDR3aa: CASSVRSRDNEQYF
CDR3nt: TGTGCCAGCAGCGTGAGGTCTAGGGACAATGAGCAGTACTTC

d_gene: -
j_gene: TRBJ1-2
v_gene: TRBV20-1
abundance: -
CDR3aa: CSARRSDRRNYGYTF
CDR3nt: TGCAGTGCCCGACGTAGCGACAGGCGTAACTATGGCTACACCTTC

d_gene: -
j_gene: TRBJ1-5
v_gene: TRBV5-1
abundance: -
CDR3aa: CASSFGEGDQPQHF
CDR3nt: -

d_gene: -
j_gene: TRBJ2-7
v_gene: TRBV28
abundance: -
CDR3aa: CASTSIGSTYEQYF
CDR3nt: TGTGCCAGCACCTCAATAGGGTCCACCTACGAGCAGTACTTC

d_gene: -
j_gene: TRBJ2-7
v_gene: TRBV9
abundance: -
CDR3aa: CASSVAGSGYEQYF
CDR3nt: TGTGCCAGCAGCGTAGCGGGGTCGGGGTACGAGCAGTACTTC

d_gene: TRBD1
j_gene: TRBJ1-2
v_gene: TRBV7-9
abundance: -
CDR3aa: CASSSAGTGGLNYGYTF
CDR3nt: TGTGCCAGCAGCTCCGCCGGGACAGGGGGCCTCAACTATGGCTACACCTTC

d_gene: TRBD2
j_gene: TRBJ2-7
v_gene: TRBV10-3
abundance: -
CDR3aa: CAISEPSGASYEQYF
CDR3nt: TGTGCCATCAGTGAGCCCAGCGGGGCATCCTACGAGCAGTACTTC

d_gene: TRBD2
j_gene: TRBJ2-5
v_gene: TRBV27
abundance: once
CDR3aa: CASSLASGRFNHEQYF
CDR3nt: TGTGCCAGCAGTTTAGCTAGCGGGAGGTTTAACCATGAGCAGTACTTC

d_gene: -
j_gene: TRBJ1-4
v_gene: TRBV7-2
abundance: -
CDR3aa: CASSLHLAGDEKLFF
CDR3nt: TGTGCCAGCAGCCTCCACCTGGCAGGGGATGAAAAACTGTTTTTT

d_gene: TRBD1
j_gene: TRBJ2-7
v_gene: TRBV4-2
abundance: -
CDR3aa: CASSQELGDRVQYF
CDR3nt: TGTGCCAGCAGCCAAGAACTTGGGGACAGAGTCCAGTACTTC

d_gene: -
j_gene: TRBJ2-7
v_gene: TRBV27
abundance: -
CDR3aa: CATRGTLSYEQYF
CDR3nt: TGTGCCACTCGGGGGACACTTTCCTACGAGCAGTACTTC

d_gene: -
j_gene: TRBJ2-5
v_gene: TRBV7-6
abundance: -
CDR3aa: CALSTRGDMQYF
CDR3nt: TGTGCCCTCAGCACCCGAGGAGATATGCAGTACTTC

d_gene: -
j_gene: TRBJ2-7
v_gene: TRBV6-2/TRBV6-3
abundance: -
CDR3aa: CASSRNLGQQYF
CDR3nt: TGTGCCAGCAGTCGAAACTTAGGTCAACAGTACTTC

d_gene: -
j_gene: TRBJ2-3
v_gene: TRBV20-1
abundance: few
CDR3aa: CSARGQGPDTQYF
CDR3nt: TGCAGTGCTAGAGGCCAGGGACCAGATACGCAGTATTTT

d_gene: TRBD2
j_gene: TRBJ2-3
v_gene: TRBV6-5
abundance: -
CDR3aa: CASSILAGEEDTQYF
CDR3nt: TGTGCCAGCAGTATACTAGCGGGAGAAGAAGATACGCAGTATTTT

d_gene: TRBD1
j_gene: TRBJ2-6
v_gene: TRBV7-9
abundance: few
CDR3aa: CASSLPPGGSGANVLTF
CDR3nt: TGTGCCAGCAGCTTACCTCCAGGGGGCTCTGGGGCCAACGTCCTGACTTTC

d_gene: -
j_gene: TRBJ2-7
v_gene: TRBV12-3/TRBV12-4
abundance: -
CDR3aa: CATSLGGTYEQYF
CDR3nt: TGTGCCACCTCATTGGGCGGAACCTACGAGCAGTACTTC

d_gene: -
j_gene: TRBJ2-5
v_gene: TRBV10-3
abundance: -
CDR3aa: CAISEKQGRGGGETQYF
CDR3nt: TGTGCCATCAGTGAGAAGCAAGGCAGGGGCGGGGGAGAGACCCAGTACTTC

d_gene: -
j_gene: TRBJ1-1
v_gene: TRBV27
abundance: -
CDR3aa: CASSPRQARGGTEAFF
CDR3nt: TGTGCCAGCAGTCCCCGACAGGCCCGAGGGGGCACTGAAGCTTTCTTT

d_gene: -
j_gene: TRBJ2-3
v_gene: TRBV28
abundance: -
CDR3aa: CASSPRDPDTPYF
CDR3nt: TGTGCCAGCAGTCCTCGGGATCCAGATACGCCGTATTTT

d_gene: TRBD2
j_gene: TRBJ2-5
v_gene: TRBV7-9
abundance: few
CDR3aa: CASSLFSGRGETQYF
CDR3nt: TGTGCCAGCAGCTTATTCTCAGGGAGGGGAGAGACCCAGTACTTC

d_gene: TRBD1
j_gene: TRBJ1-2
v_gene: TRBV12-3/TRBV12-4
abundance: -
CDR3aa: CASSLEGGGVGRYGYTF
CDR3nt: TGTGCCAGCAGTTTAGAAGGGGGCGGAGTGGGGCGGTATGGCTACACCTTC

d_gene: -
j_gene: TRBJ2-7
v_gene: TRBV7-9
abundance: -
CDR3aa: CASSFVLTTGTSYEQYF
CDR3nt: TGTGCCAGCAGTTTTGTTTTAACGACAGGGACTTCCTACGAGCAGTACTTC

d_gene: -
j_gene: TRBJ2-5
v_gene: TRBV6-5
abundance: few
CDR3aa: CASGGESETQYF
CDR3nt: TGTGCCAGCGGAGGGGAATCAGAGACCCAGTACTTC

d_gene: TRBD2
j_gene: TRBJ2-1
v_gene: TRBV20-1
abundance: -
CDR3aa: CSSPGLAGDHYNEQFF
CDR3nt: TGCAGTTCCCCCGGTCTAGCGGGAGACCACTACAATGAGCAGTTCTTC

d_gene: -
j_gene: TRBJ1-2
v_gene: TRBV24-1
abundance: -
CDR3aa: CATSAAGLDYGYTF
CDR3nt: TGTGCCACCAGTGCGGCAGGGCTTGACTATGGCTACACCTTC

d_gene: -
j_gene: TRBJ1-2
v_gene: TRBV4-3
abundance: -
CDR3aa: CASSMGGQDYGYTF
CDR3nt: TGCGCCAGCAGCATGGGGGGGCAGGACTATGGCTACACCTTC

d_gene: TRBD2
j_gene: TRBJ2-1
v_gene: TRBV20-1
abundance: -
CDR3aa: CVSGPSSYNEQFF
CDR3nt: TGCGTTAGCGGGCCCAGCTCCTACAATGAGCAGTTCTTC

d_gene: TRBD1
j_gene: TRBJ2-5
v_gene: TRBV25-1
abundance: -
CDR3aa: CAGSESGQGRETQYF
CDR3nt: TGTGCCGGCAGTGAATCCGGACAGGGGAGAGAGACCCAGTACTTC

d_gene: TRBD1
j_gene: TRBJ1-5
v_gene: TRBV2
abundance: -
CDR3aa: CASRHGQAGYQPQHF
CDR3nt: TGTGCCAGCAGACACGGACAGGCGGGGTATCAGCCCCAGCATTTT

d_gene: -
j_gene: TRBJ2-7
v_gene: TRBV28
abundance: -
CDR3aa: CASTDPMAYEQYF
CDR3nt: TGTGCCAGCACGGACCCAATGGCTTACGAGCAGTACTTC

d_gene: -
j_gene: TRBJ2-1
v_gene: TRBV20-1
abundance: -
CDR3aa: CSARPGSNNEQFF
CDR3nt: TGCAGTGCTAGGCCGGGGTCAAACAATGAGCAGTTCTTC

d_gene: -
j_gene: TRBJ1-2
v_gene: TRBV20-1
abundance: -
CDR3aa: CSAPGVGGVNYGYTF
CDR3nt: TGCAGTGCTCCCGGAGTAGGGGGAGTAAACTATGGCTACACCTTC

d_gene: -
j_gene: TRBJ2-6
v_gene: TRBV9
abundance: -
CDR3aa: CASSDMGAGANVLTF
CDR3nt: TGTGCCAGCAGCGATATGGGGGCTGGGGCCAACGTCCTGACTTTC

d_gene: -
j_gene: TRBJ2-2
v_gene: TRBV20-1
abundance: many
CDR3aa: CSARPSNTGELFF
CDR3nt: TGCAGTGCTAGGCCTAGTAACACCGGGGAGCTGTTTTTT

d_gene: -
j_gene: TRBJ2-1
v_gene: TRBV10-3
abundance: -
CDR3aa: CAISESVSLGYNEQFF
CDR3nt: TGTGCCATCAGTGAGTCGGTTAGCCTAGGATACAATGAGCAGTTCTTC

d_gene: TRBD2
j_gene: TRBJ2-5
v_gene: TRBV6-2/TRBV6-3
abundance: -
CDR3aa: CASTSPSGSRETQYF
CDR3nt: TGTGCCAGCACTAGCCCTAGCGGGAGTCGAGAGACCCAGTACTTC

d_gene: TRBD1
j_gene: TRBJ2-5
v_gene: TRBV7-2
abundance: few
CDR3aa: CASSYRDRVPETQYF
CDR3nt: TGTGCCAGCAGCTACCGGGACAGGGTTCCAGAGACCCAGTACTTC

d_gene: TRBD1
j_gene: TRBJ1-4
v_gene: TRBV7-9
abundance: -
CDR3aa: CASSLDRVSEKLFF
CDR3nt: TGTGCCAGCAGCTTGGACAGGGTCAGTGAAAAACTGTTTTTT

d_gene: -
j_gene: TRBJ2-1
v_gene: TRBV5-1
abundance: few
CDR3aa: CASSLMASPQSDEQFF
CDR3nt: TGCGCCAGCAGCTTGATGGCTAGTCCTCAATCGGATGAGCAGTTCTTC

d_gene: -
j_gene: TRBJ2-4
v_gene: TRBV7-2
abundance: -
CDR3aa: CASSLGGIPYNEQYF
CDR3nt: TGTGCCAGCAGCTTAGGGGGAATTCCCTACAATGAGCAGTACTTC

d_gene: -
j_gene: TRBJ2-1
v_gene: TRBV10-3
abundance: -
CDR3aa: CAISDKTGVAERFF
CDR3nt: TGTGCCATCAGTGATAAAACTGGGGTAGCGGAGCGGTTCTTC